This T cell receptor beta chain was identified during a study of T cells in Graves' hyperthyroidism and ophthalmopathy. Study-level points and caveats: Most thyroid clonotypes expanded above 0.001 appeared in blood too.

Each patient was aged 18 to 65 and had newly diagnosed hyperthyroidism of under 2 months' duration. Reasons for excluding patients were uncontrolled infection, other autoimmune disease, pregnancy or lactation. Drawn at first hyperthyroidism diagnosis, the blood sample preceded any ophthalmopathy symptoms. There are many counts of this clonotype. Its matching antigen is unknown. This CDR3 region has 15 residues. CDR1 is SGHRS and CDR2 is YFSETQ in the germline V gene. Trimming stripped 1 base from V and 0 bases from J, with 10 bases between. RNA transcripts yielded amplified TCR beta CDR3 regions. RT-PCR in the first round (using the HTBI primer set) targeted the TCR CDR3. MiXCR, applied by TCRdb to the multiplex PCR reads, yields one record per CDR3 protein. The sample includes 550,000 to 850,000 distinct CDR3 sequences, under 20% of them seen just once.

What was sequenced was blood. The chain links TRBV5-1 to TRBJ1-1, with D unresolved. The sequence came from a woman in her fifties or sixties with Graves' hyperthyroidism that later progressed to Graves' ophthalmopathy. CDR3 sequence (DNA): TGCGCCAGCAGCTTGTCGAGGATTATGAACACTGAAGCTTTCTTT. It codes for CASSLSRIMNTEAFF.